The clone carrying this TCR beta chain was counted a single time. Sequenced by immunoSEQ multiplex PCR; TCRdb stores in-frame clones only, minus some. The sample contains fewer than 350,000 clones, 86% of which appear only once. The sample originates from a study of blood T cell repertoires in COVID-19. The overall study: T cells, B-cell-depleted T cells, or PBMCs provided the cDNA or gDNA that served as material.

From germline, CDR1 is SEHNR and CDR2 FQNEAQ (reference sequence). V lost 2 bases and J lost 3, with 8 bases in between. The CDR3 spans 13 residues. The sample consisted of peripheral blood. The rearrangement links TRBV7-9 to TRBJ2-7, with D unclear. The TCR was taken from a woman aged 30 to 39 with COVID-19, enrolled during active disease. The CDR3 nucleotides read TGTGCCAGCAGCTTACCGGAGCACTACGAGCAGTACTTC. It encodes CASSLPEHYEQYF.